The rows below give T cell receptor beta chains drawn from one sample of a study of blood T cell repertoires in COVID-19. The protocol was immunoSEQ multiplex PCR, while the TCRdb copy is restricted to in-frame clones and leaves out a portion. Found here are roughly 280,000 clones, around nine tenths of them singletons; the top ten hold about 11%. The sequencing input was peripheral blood. The receptors come from a woman aged 25 to 39 with COVID-19, enrolled during active disease. CDR3s include the opening cysteine and the closing phenylalanine or tryptophan. D genes are given only for firm matches. For some rows the clone size is stated as once, few or many, or as a class when expanded; others skip it.

abundance,j_gene,d_gene,v_gene,CDR3nt,CDR3aa
.,TRBJ2-5,.,TRBV2,TGTGCCAGCAGTGAAGCGGGACAACTACGAGAGACCCAGTACTTC,CASSEAGQLRETQYF
.,TRBJ1-6,TRBD1,TRBV18,TGTGCCAGCTCACCACGGGACAGGGCTTCACCCCTCCACTTT,CASSPRDRASPLHF
.,TRBJ1-1,.,TRBV30,TGTGCCTGGAGCAGAACGGGGGGGTCCACTGAAGCTTTCTTT,CAWSRTGGSTEAFF
.,TRBJ1-5,.,TRBV6-5,TGTGCCAGCAGCCCAGTGGGGCCGACCGGGCCCCAGCATTTT,CASSPVGPTGPQHF
.,TRBJ1-2,.,TRBV10-2,TGCGCCAGCAGTGAGTCTTGGGGGCAGGGCTATGGCTACACCTTC,CASSESWGQGYGYTF
.,TRBJ2-5,.,TRBV7-9,TGTGCCAGCAGCCGTTTTGGGACATACCAAGAGACCCAGTACTTC,CASSRFGTYQETQYF
.,TRBJ2-5,TRBD1,TRBV28,TGTGCCAGCAGGCGACAGGGGGAGGAGACCCAGTACTTC,CASRRQGEETQYF
.,TRBJ2-7,TRBD2,TRBV5-5,TGTGCCAGCAGCTTAGTCCCCCCGGTCCCGGGGGGCGAGCAGTACTTC,CASSLVPPVPGGEQYF
.,TRBJ2-7,TRBD1,TRBV27,TGTGCCAGCAGTTTTGAGGGACAGGGAGGACTCGAGCAGTACTTC,CASSFEGQGGLEQYF
.,TRBJ1-3,.,TRBV5-1,TGCGCCAGCAGCTTGGGTCAGGCCTCTGGAAACACCATATATTTT,CASSLGQASGNTIYF
few,TRBJ2-2,.,TRBV28,TGTGCCAGCAGTTTCAGGACAGCTCTACGCTCGAACACCGGGGAGCTGTTTTTT,CASSFRTALRSNTGELFF
.,TRBJ2-7,.,TRBV7-8,TGTGCCAGCAGGCGGGAAGCGGACTACGAGCAGTACTTC,CASRREADYEQYF
.,TRBJ2-1,TRBD2,TRBV7-8,TGTGCCAGCAGCTTAGTTGTTCCTAGCGGCTCAAATGAGCAGTTCTTC,CASSLVVPSGSNEQFF
.,TRBJ1-2,.,TRBV9,TGTGCCAGCAGCGTCGGGAGGACAGCGAATCGGGGCTACACCTTC,CASSVGRTANRGYTF
.,TRBJ1-1,.,TRBV28,TGTGCCAGCAGTCCGCAGGGCAGGGGCGCAGCTTTCTTT,CASSPQGRGAAFF
.,TRBJ1-5,.,TRBV19,TGTGCCAGTAGTATGACGGACTATCAGCCCCAGCATTTT,CASSMTDYQPQHF
.,TRBJ2-1,.,TRBV15,TGTGCCACCAGCAAGGAGGCAAGCTCCTACAATGAGCAGTTCTTC,CATSKEASSYNEQFF
.,TRBJ1-2,TRBD1,TRBV5-1,TGCGCCAGCAGGACGACAGGGGACCGCTATGGCTACACCTTC,CASRTTGDRYGYTF
.,TRBJ1-2,.,TRBV6-5,TGTGCCAGCAGGGACACCTCCCGTGTCAATGGCTACACCTTC,CASRDTSRVNGYTF
.,TRBJ1-1,.,TRBV10-2,TGCGCCAGCAGGGGCCGGGCGGCGGGGAACACTGAAGCTTTCTTT,CASRGRAAGNTEAFF
.,TRBJ1-3,TRBD1,TRBV3-1/TRBV3-2,TGTGCCAGCAGCCTCGGACAGGGGGCCCGTAAGGGCACCATATATTTT,CASSLGQGARKGTIYF
.,TRBJ2-3,.,TRBV27,TGTGCCAGCAGTTTCGGAGATACGCAGTATTTT,CASSFGDTQYF
.,TRBJ1-5,.,TRBV30,TGTGCCTGGAGTGTGATTGGGGGGAATCAGCCCCAGCATTTT,CAWSVIGGNQPQHF
.,TRBJ1-2,.,TRBV5-5,TGTGCCAGCACTTTTGGGAGCAGACCTACTAACTATGGCTACACCTTC,CASTFGSRPTNYGYTF
.,TRBJ2-2,.,TRBV7-9,TGTGCCAGCAGCTTAGAGCGAGGGAACACCGGGGAGCTGTTTTTT,CASSLERGNTGELFF
.,TRBJ1-4,.,TRBV6-6,TGTGCCAGCAGTTACGAACCCAACCGGGAAAAACTGTTTTTT,CASSYEPNREKLFF
.,TRBJ2-3,.,TRBV2,TGTGCCAGCAGTGGGACAACAGATACGCAGTATTTT,CASSGTTDTQYF
.,TRBJ2-1,.,TRBV4-1,TGCGCCAGCAGCCAAGAAGGCCTTAGCCGGCATGAGCAGTTCTTC,CASSQEGLSRHEQFF
.,TRBJ2-1,TRBD2,TRBV27,TGTGCCGGCAGCCCATGGACTAGCGGGAGGGCCAGTGAGCAGTTCTTC,CAGSPWTSGRASEQFF
.,TRBJ2-7,.,TRBV7-2,TGTGCCAGCAGCTTAGCGCGGAGATACGAGCAGTACTTC,CASSLARRYEQYF
.,TRBJ2-2,.,TRBV28,TGTGCCAGCAGCCTTTTTGGCTCCACAGGGAACGGGGAGCTGTTTTTT,CASSLFGSTGNGELFF
few,TRBJ2-1,.,TRBV6-5,TGTGCCAGCAGTTACGGGGCAGGCTCCTACAATGAGCAGTTCTTC,CASSYGAGSYNEQFF
.,TRBJ2-3,.,TRBV11-2,TGTGCCAGCAGCCTCTCAGGGGTTATAGATACGCAGTATTTT,CASSLSGVIDTQYF
.,TRBJ1-3,.,TRBV6-5,TGTGCCAGCAGTCAAACGGGGTCCTCTGGAAACACCATATATTTT,CASSQTGSSGNTIYF
.,TRBJ2-7,.,TRBV30,TGTGCCTGGAGTCCAGAAAACTACGAGCAGTACTTC,CAWSPENYEQYF
.,TRBJ1-5,.,TRBV12-3/TRBV12-4,TGTGCCAGCAGCTTAGGCCGGAATCAGCCCCAGCATTTT,CASSLGRNQPQHF
once,TRBJ2-2,TRBD2,TRBV6-5,TGTGCCAGCAGTTACAAGCGGGAGGTTACCGGGGAGCTGTTTTTT,CASSYKREVTGELFF
.,TRBJ1-5,TRBD1,TRBV4-1,TGCGCCAGCAGCCAAGGGACAGGGGGCAAACAGCCCCAGCATTTT,CASSQGTGGKQPQHF
.,TRBJ2-1,TRBD2,TRBV2,TGTGCCAGCAGTACCCGACTAGCGGGAGACCACAATGAGCAGTTCTTC,CASSTRLAGDHNEQFF
.,TRBJ2-1,TRBD2,TRBV5-1,TGCGCCAGCAGCTTGGGAGGTAGCGGGCTAGACAATGAGCAGTTCTTC,CASSLGGSGLDNEQFF
.,TRBJ1-5,TRBD1,TRBV5-6,TGTGCCAGCAGTTTCCGGGACAGAAGGCTTCAGCCCCAGCATTTT,CASSFRDRRLQPQHF
.,TRBJ2-7,TRBD2,TRBV10-3,TGTGCCATCAGTGAGTTTGGGGTGCTAGCGGGAGCGGGCGAGCAGTACTTC,CAISEFGVLAGAGEQYF
.,TRBJ2-1,.,TRBV21-1,TGTGCCAGCAGCAAATGCGAACAGGGCTCCTACAATGAGCAGTTCTTC,CASSKCEQGSYNEQFF
once,TRBJ2-7,.,TRBV5-6,TGTGCCAGCAGCTCCGAGGGGGTCCTCCGCTCCTACGAGCAGTACTTC,CASSSEGVLRSYEQYF
few,TRBJ1-2,.,TRBV7-9,TGTGCCAGCAGCGGGGAGGGAAGCTATGGCTACACCTTC,CASSGEGSYGYTF
.,TRBJ1-5,.,TRBV28,TGTGCCAGCAGTTTTTCCGGGGGGCGTCTACCCCAGCATTTT,CASSFSGGRLPQHF
.,TRBJ2-2,.,TRBV24-1,TGTGCCACCAGGCCCCAGGGAAACACCGGGGAGCTGTTTTTT,CATRPQGNTGELFF
.,TRBJ2-1,TRBD2,TRBV6-4,TGTGCCAGCAGTGGGTCGCGGGAGGCTGGCTACAATGAGCAGTTCTTC,CASSGSREAGYNEQFF
.,TRBJ1-2,.,TRBV7-8,TGTGCCAGCAGCCGGGACGGACACTACACCTTC,CASSRDGHYTF
.,TRBJ1-1,TRBD1,TRBV11-2,TGTGCCAGCAGCTTTACGATTACGACGGGACAGGTCTTTCCGTATGAAGCTTTCTTT,CASSFTITTGQVFPYEAFF
.,TRBJ2-7,.,TRBV11-2,TGTGCCAGCAGCTCCAGCTACGAGCAGTACTTC,CASSSSYEQYF